The T cell receptor (beta chain) described here comes from a study of CD8+ T cells in alopecia areata (dated by TCRdb to 2017 to 2018). Context from the whole study: Treated patients were enrolled in an open-label pilot trial of oral tofacitinib at 5 to 10 mg twice daily for moderate-to-severe alopecia areata. Tofacitinib was administered for 6 to 18 months, and 6 months of follow-up off drug were then conducted to assess delayed response and recurrence. For the treated patients, the SALT score, which quantifies what percentage of scalp surface area is affected, served as the measure of disease severity. High-throughput TCRbeta sequencing was used to examine T cell clonal expansion in alopecia areata in both the C3H/HeJ mouse model and human patients. On the human side, TCRbeta sequencing was run on scalp tissue and on sorted CD4+ and CD8+ peripheral blood T cells from healthy controls and from alopecia areata patients with either patchy or totalis/universalis disease. Patients on tofacitinib were biopsied at baseline and after 4 and 24 weeks of treatment, and several of the patients also had a later scalp biopsy. Scalp clonality was compared among normal scalp (n=4), patchy alopecia areata scalp (n=8), and alopecia totalis/universalis scalp (n=8). The RNA source kit depended on sample type: the PAXgene miRNA kit for fixed scalp, the miRNeasy kit for PBMCs, and the RNeasy kit for mouse skin. TCRbeta CDR3 regions were amplified by immunoSEQ multiplex PCR with 35 Vbeta forward and 13 Jbeta reverse primers.

Library prep was done by the immunoSEQ multiplex PCR assay. For TCR sequencing, RNA was extracted from every sample and reverse transcribed into cDNA to serve as template. First-strand cDNA was synthesized using SuperScript III with a 2:1 mix of oligo-dT and random hexamers. A synthetic immune receptor repertoire was used to measure amplification bias, and any remaining bias was corrected computationally. The paper's processing steps were these. Raw reads were preprocessed to remove errors, and CDR3 was defined by IMGT conventions from the conserved cysteine to phenylalanine. To get clonality, Shannon entropy was normalized by log2 of the number of productive unique TCRs and the result was subtracted from 1. Scalp TCRbeta sequences were cross-referenced with sorted blood CD4 and CD8 repertoires so that the CD4 or CD8 identity of scalp clones could be inferred. TCRdb carries this immuneACCESS record with in-frame sequences only. Its versions omit some clonotypes, under half of them owing to an unresolved V gene in the studies checked, with the rest unexplained. The V and J calls and clone size are taken from that table; D and trimming were inferred from the DNA. The sample yields roughly 190,000 clones; 50% to 70% were counted once. The biggest ten clones account for 1.3% of the sample.

General conclusions and limits of the study: Tofacitinib significantly decreased scalp clonality and the number of expanded CD8+ clones among the top 100 scalp clones. Higher clonality and more expanded CD8+ clones were observed in lesional scalp than in normal scalp, particularly in alopecia totalis/universalis, a finding suggestive of antigenic drive. TCR sequences shared between patients were less clear than in mice, possibly partly because of HLA diversity in the patient population. Many expanded lesional clones persisted in scalp and blood during tofacitinib treatment, which may partly explain relapse after stopping treatment. Unlike mouse skin, which is dominated by gammadelta T cells, normal human skin has resident alphabeta T cells that are also sequenced, and this complicates analysis of the scalp TCR repertoire. The treated cohort was small, with a single nonresponder, so links between baseline CD8+ expansion and response need larger studies.

As regards this clone: The antigen it recognizes is unknown. The input lacks base qualities; no much larger clone sits a single base away.

This specimen's treatment or condition label, interpreted: oral pan-JAK inhibitor, 5-10 mg twice daily. Lesional scalp punch biopsies and peripheral blood were collected from alopecia areata patients. After PBMCs were isolated by density centrifugation and stained for CD3, CD4 and CD8, a FACSAria was used to sort CD4+ and CD8+ T cells. The sequence derives from a human donor with alopecia areata. This material consisted of CD4+ T cells sorted from blood, taken at week 49, from a patient treated with tofacitinib.

The CDR3 protein sequence reads: CASSTHISSYNEQFF. The sequence in DNA is TGTGCCAGTAGCACCCACATTAGCTCCTACAATGAGCAGTTCTTC. The sequence links TRBV19 to TRBJ2-1, with no D gene named confidently. CDR3 length: 15 amino acids, cysteine to phenylalanine. Only the CDR3 region is kept as DNA, spanning 45 bases read in frame from base 1. Deletion took 6 bases off V and 0 bases off J, with a span of 12 bases between the germline ends. CDR1 and CDR2, looked up from the germline V gene (reference sequence), are LNHDA and SQIVND.